This T cell receptor (beta chain) came from a study of CD8 T cells in Susac syndrome. Overall study context: The Susac syndrome patients that were sequenced included six with active disease and roughly 8 in remission. At the time of blood draw, patients with Susac syndrome were therapy-naive, receiving corticosteroids, or receiving intravenous immunoglobulin alone. Points from the study as a whole: CD4+ T cell repertoires in Susac syndrome exhibited no evidence of clonal expansion.

As regards this clonotype: The antigen is undetermined.

Random hexamers were used to reverse transcribe the RNA input (about 0.5 to 1 ug). One entry per CDR3 protein, called by TCRdb with MiXCR from the immunoSEQ multiplex PCR reads. This table has over 130,000 distinct CDR3 sequences, around 93% appearing once. This CDR3 has 14 amino acids. Trimming took 8 bases from V and 4 from J, leaving 15 bases between them. Germline assignment: CDR1 SGHVS and CDR2 FQNEAQ. TEMRA cells were FACS-enriched, with CD8+ and CD4+ T cells isolated negatively. This sequence originates from a human donor with Susac syndrome. The specimen sequenced was CD4+ T cells from PBMCs. The V and J genes are TRBV7-8 and TRBJ1-5; D might be TRBD1 (6 bases). CDR3 sequence: CASAGGAQNQPQHF. The CDR3 DNA is TGTGCCAGCGCTGGGGGGGCCCAGAATCAGCCCCAGCATTTT.